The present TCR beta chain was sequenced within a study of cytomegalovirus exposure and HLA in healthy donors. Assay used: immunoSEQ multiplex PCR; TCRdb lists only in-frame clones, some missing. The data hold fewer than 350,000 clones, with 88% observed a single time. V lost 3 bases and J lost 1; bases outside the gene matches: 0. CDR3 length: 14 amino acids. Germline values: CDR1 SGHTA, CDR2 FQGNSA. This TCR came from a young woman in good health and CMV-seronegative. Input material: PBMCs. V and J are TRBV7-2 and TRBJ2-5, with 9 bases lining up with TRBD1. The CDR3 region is CASSLGQGQETQYF. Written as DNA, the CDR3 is TGTGCCAGCAGCTTGGGACAGGGCCAAGAGACCCAGTACTTC.